The 30 T cell receptor beta chains presented below share a single source sample, sequenced in a study of blood T cell repertoires in COVID-19 (dated by TCRdb to between 2020 and 2021). The library was generated by the immunoSEQ multiplex PCR assay. TCRdb retrieved this table from immuneACCESS and kept in-frame rearrangements only. Not all clones are present; in checked studies, unresolved V genes account for under half, and no reason is known for the remainder. The sample table records roughly 120,000 clones; roughly nine tenths of these occur just once. Clones ranked in the top ten supply 4% to 5% of the sample. The sample consisted of peripheral blood. These receptors all come from a man aged 40-50 years with acute or convalescent COVID-19.

CDR3 in amino acids: CASSSRTGMNTEAFF. The CDR3 DNA follows: TGTGCCAGCTCATCAAGGACAGGGATGAACACTGAAGCTTTCTTT. The V and J genes are TRBV18 and TRBJ1-1; TRBD1 matches at 8 bases. CDR3 length: 15 residues. The V segment lost 5 bases and the J segment 0 bases; nucleotides outside the gene matches: 5. The germline gives CDR1 KGHSH, CDR2 LQKENI.

The gene calls are TRBV6-5 and TRBJ2-7; TRBD1 might be the D (6 bases). The CDR3 extends over 15 amino acids. CDR1 and CDR2 from the germline V gene are MNHEY and SVGAGI. Trimming cost V 1 base and J 1 base, with 11 bases left between them. The CDR3 sequence is CASSYFRGRSYEQYF. In DNA, the CDR3 is TGTGCCAGCAGTTACTTCAGGGGAAGGTCCTACGAGCAGTACTTC.

This chain connects TRBV29-1 to TRBJ2-3; 8 bases map to TRBD1. The CDR3 extends over 16 amino acids. Unmatched junction bases numbered 10, after V lost 3 bases and J lost 2 bases. Germline V gene sequence: CDR1 SQVTM, CDR2 ANQGSEA. The CDR3 sequence: CSVEFVTGAYTDTQYF. CDR3 coding DNA: TGCAGCGTTGAGTTTGTGACAGGGGCCTACACAGATACGCAGTATTTT.

The chain links TRBV7-2 to TRBJ1-4; 8 nucleotides align to TRBD1. Germline V gene data show CDR1 as SGHTA and CDR2 as FQGNSA. V lost 5 bases, J lost 8 bases, and 7 bases stayed unmatched. CDR3 length equals 14 residues. CDR3 residues: CASSKDRGEEKLFF. The DNA of the CDR3 is TGTGCCAGCAGCAAAGACAGGGGAGAGGAAAAACTGTTTTTT.

The chain joins TRBV3-1 (or the pseudogene TRBV3-2) to TRBJ1-3; D perhaps matches TRBD1 (5 bases). The germline V and J ends were trimmed by 2 bases and 8 bases, with 16 bases remaining between them. The CDR3 extends over 15 amino acids. Per the germline V gene, CDR1 is LGHDT and CDR2 is YNNKEL (reference sequence). CDR3 nucleotide sequence: TGTGCCAGCAGCCAATCCCTGGCCAGGGCCGACACCATATATTTT. Residues: CASSQSLARADTIYF.

The chain carries TRBV5-1 and TRBJ2-7, with D possibly matching TRBD1 (5 bases). The CDR3 covers 14 residues. The ends were cut back, 1 base at V and 2 bases at J, with 10 bases in the middle. CDR1 SGHRS and CDR2 YFSETQ come from the germline V gene. The CDR3: CASSLWGSPYEQYF. In DNA, the CDR3 is TGCGCCAGCAGCTTGTGGGGCAGCCCCTACGAGCAGTACTTC.

The gene calls are TRBV4-1 and TRBJ1-3; TRBD1 matches 7 bases. CDR1 and CDR2 (germline): MGHRA, YSYEKL. CDR3 length equals 16 residues. V was clipped by 2 bases and J by 4 bases; unmatched bases: 8. The CDR3 sequence is CASSQPVRGRGNTIYF. The CDR3 bases are TGCGCCAGCAGCCAACCGGTCAGGGGGAGGGGAAACACCATATATTTT.

The chain has TRBV6-2 or TRBV6-3 and TRBJ1-2; possibly TRBD1 for D (5 bases). Between the trimmed V and J ends, which lost 5 bases and 5 bases, there was a span of 9 bases. The CDR3 has 12 amino acids. The V gene's germline CDR1 is MNHEY and CDR2 SVGEGT. This chain's CDR3 is CASSRTGYGYTF. CDR3 nucleotide sequence: TGTGCCAGCAGTCGAACAGGTTATGGCTACACCTTC.

V gene TRBV7-8 combines with J gene TRBJ2-7; maybe TRBD1 (6 bases). Germline V gene sequence: CDR1 SGHVS, CDR2 FQNEAQ. This CDR3 spans 14 amino acids. V was shortened by 3 bases and J by 3 bases, with 12 bases between the two germline ends. The CDR3 region is CASSLGQASYEQYF. DNA of the CDR3: TGTGCCAGCAGCTTGGGACAAGCAAGCTACGAGCAGTACTTC.

This chain uses TRBV27 with TRBJ1-6; possibly TRBD1 for D (6 bases). The germline V gene has CDR1 MNHEY and CDR2 SMNVEV (reference sequence). There are 15 residues in the CDR3. With 6 bases removed from V and 3 bases from J, the gap between germline ends came to 12 bases. The CDR3 protein is CASRGQKGYNSPLHF. CDR3 bases: TGTGCCAGCAGAGGACAGAAGGGCTATAATTCACCCCTCCACTTT.

The chain recombines TRBV30 with TRBJ1-5, with no clear D. This CDR3 has 14 residues. V lost 0 bases and J 5 bases, leaving 11 bases between the germline ends. Germline loops: CDR1 GTSNPN, CDR2 SVGIG (reference sequence). Here the CDR3 DNA reads TGTGCCTGGAGTGTACAAGGAGGGTATCAGCCCCAGCATTTT. This sequence encodes CAWSVQGGYQPQHF.

V usage is TRBV19 and J usage is TRBJ2-3; D possibly corresponds to TRBD2 (5 bases). The CDR3 totals 15 residues. Trimming shortened V by 4 bases and J by 0 bases, and 11 bases separated the two germline ends. The germline V gene encodes CDR1 LNHDA and CDR2 SQIVND (reference sequence). CDR3 residues: CASSTQRRSTDTQYF. CDR3 DNA sequence: TGTGCCAGTAGTACGCAACGGAGGAGCACAGATACGCAGTATTTT.

This clone came up once. The CDR3 nucleotides are TGTGCCAGCAGTTACTCAAGGGACAGGGGAAGGTACGAGCAGTACTTC. Its translation: CASSYSRDRGRYEQYF. The V and J genes are TRBV6-5 and TRBJ2-7; 10 nucleotides line up with TRBD1. J was trimmed by 4 bases and V by 0 bases; bases with no gene match: 6. Germline V gene data show CDR1 as MNHEY and CDR2 as SVGAGI. The length of the CDR3 is 16 residues.

The gene calls are TRBV7-8 and TRBJ1-5; TRBD1 agrees at 8 bases. The CDR3 covers 15 residues. With 5 bases clipped from V and 4 bases from J, the junction kept 7 bases outside the gene matches. In germline, CDR1 is SGHVS, CDR2 FQNEAQ. For the CDR3, the DNA is TGTGCCAGCAGCGACCCGGGACAGGCGAATCAGCCCCAGCATTTT. Encoded protein: CASSDPGQANQPQHF.

V usage is TRBV7-8 and J usage is TRBJ1-5, with D possibly being TRBD1 (5 bases). The CDR3 runs 16 residues. Deletions cut 0 bases from V and 7 bases from J, with 16 bases between. Germline CDR1 and CDR2: SGHVS and FQNEAQ. Here the CDR3 reads CASSLASRVERQPQHF. In nucleotides, the CDR3 is TGTGCCAGCAGCTTAGCGAGCAGGGTCGAACGACAGCCCCAGCATTTT.

The V gene is TRBV6-2 or TRBV6-3, the J gene TRBJ1-3, with D possibly matching TRBD1 (6 bases). Germline-derived CDR1 and CDR2 are MNHEY and SVGEGT. The CDR3 totals 17 residues. Trimming cost V 5 bases and J 2 bases, with 19 bases left between them. The CDR3 spells CASSPIGGRATGNTIYF. The CDR3 coding sequence is TGTGCCAGCAGTCCCATCGGGGGGCGAGCTACTGGAAACACCATATATTTT.

The chain uses TRBV3-1 (or the pseudogene TRBV3-2) and TRBJ2-7; 13 bases line up with TRBD2. The CDR3 consists of 15 residues. V trimming: 4 bases; J trimming: 2 bases; junction bases outside the gene matches: 2. Germline-derived CDR1 and CDR2 are LGHDT and YNNKEL (reference sequence). Written as DNA, the CDR3 is TGTGCCAGCAGCCCCGGGACTAGCGGGACCTACGAGCAGTACTTC. Amino acids: CASSPGTSGTYEQYF.

This clone came up a few times. This sequence joins TRBV11-3 and TRBJ2-6; the D gene is possibly TRBD2 (5 bases). Trimming shortened V by 2 bases and J by 4 bases, and 9 bases separated the two germline ends. Looked up from germline, CDR1 is SGHNT and CDR2 is YENEEA. The CDR3 is 15 amino acids. The CDR3 is CASSLNSGGANVLTF. In DNA, the CDR3 is TGTGCCAGCAGCTTAAATTCGGGAGGGGCCAACGTCCTGACTTTC.

The gene calls are TRBV7-2 and TRBJ1-5, with TRBD1 matching 10 bases. This CDR3 contains 16 residues. CDR1 is SGHTA, CDR2 FQGNSA, per germline. V lost 1 base and J lost 5; bases outside the gene matches: 5. The CDR3 loop is CASSLDRDRGYQPQHF. The DNA for the CDR3 is TGTGCCAGCAGCTTAGATAGGGACAGGGGCTATCAGCCCCAGCATTTT.

V is TRBV5-4 and J is TRBJ2-7; 9 bases are shared with TRBD2. Germline CDR1 is SGHNT and CDR2 is YYREEE (reference sequence). The CDR3 consists of 15 residues. Losses at the gene ends were 0 bases for V and 6 bases for J; bases not matched to a gene: 7. The CDR3 protein is CASSLGRGGGLEQYF. CDR3 coding DNA: TGTGCCAGCAGCTTGGGGCGGGGGGGCGGTCTCGAGCAGTACTTC. The whole variable domain, remainder taken from reference TRBV5-4 and TRBJ2-7, is ETGVTQSPTHLIKTRGQQVTLRCSSQSGHNTVSWYQQALGQGPQFIFQYYREEENGRGNFPPRFSGLQFPNYSSELNVNALELDDSALYLCASSLGRGGGLEQYFGPGTRLTVT.

This chain's CDR3 is CASSPWDRQETQYF. Written as DNA, the CDR3 is TGTGCCAGCAGCCCCTGGGACAGACAAGAGACCCAGTACTTC. This chain joins TRBV5-6 and TRBJ2-5, with 7 nucleotides matching TRBD1. In germline, CDR1 is SGHDT, CDR2 YYEEEE. The CDR3 has 14 amino acids. Trimming took 4 bases from V and 2 from J; bases not matched to a gene: 5.

The rearrangement joins TRBV7-2 to TRBJ2-1; perhaps TRBD2 as D (6 bases). This CDR3 spans 14 amino acids. Between the trimmed V and J ends, which lost 0 bases and 9 bases, there was a span of 12 bases. From germline, CDR1 is SGHTA and CDR2 FQGNSA. The CDR3 bases are TGTGCCAGCAGCTTAGCGTACGGGGGACGTGAGCAGTTCTTC. It is translated as CASSLAYGGREQFF.

In this sample, this clone turned up once. The rearrangement links TRBV14 to TRBJ1-1; possible D gene TRBD1, 5 bases. V lost 0 bases, J lost 10 bases, and 12 bases lay in between. This CDR3 has 13 amino acids. Germline CDR1 is SGHDN and CDR2 is FVKESK. The DNA of the CDR3 is TGTGCCAGCAGCCAAGATCGCGTCACAGGAGCTTTCTTT. As protein: CASSQDRVTGAFF.

This CDR3 reads CAWSVGRRLNYGYTF. In nucleotides, the CDR3 is TGTGCCTGGAGTGTAGGACGGAGGTTGAACTATGGCTACACCTTC. V is TRBV30 and J is TRBJ1-2; D is ambiguous. Per germline, CDR1 GTSNPN and CDR2 SVGIG (reference sequence). The CDR3 contains 15 residues. Trimming left V 0 bases short and J 2 bases short, with 13 bases between.

The V gene is TRBV7-8, the J gene TRBJ2-2; D might be TRBD2 (6 bases). CDR1 and CDR2 (germline): SGHVS, FQNEAQ. The V and J ends lost 4 bases and 6 bases respectively, with 12 bases between them. There are 14 residues in the CDR3. The CDR3 loop is CASSYRDSPGELFF. CDR3 nucleotides: TGTGCCAGCAGCTATCGGGACTCCCCCGGGGAGCTGTTTTTT.

With respect to this clone: The junction departs from germline at one end; a sequencing error may be responsible. The J gene is TRBJ1-4, the V gene TRBV3-1 (or the pseudogene TRBV3-2); weak D call: TRBD1 (6 bases). The germline V gene encodes CDR1 LGHDT and CDR2 YNNKEL (reference sequence). The CDR3 is made up of 16 amino acids. CDR3 sequence: CASTQGSGTSNEKLFF. CDR3 bases: TGTGCCAGCACCCAAGGATCCGGGACATCTAATGAAAAACTGTTTTTT.

This rearrangement joins TRBV9 to TRBJ2-7; 10 bases are a match to TRBD1. The germline CDR1 and CDR2 sequences are SGDLS and YYNGEE. This CDR3 contains 15 residues. The trim removed 0 bases at V and 3 bases at J, leaving 3 bases unmatched. CDR3 coding DNA: TGTGCCAGCAGCGTAGGTGGGACAGGGGTCTACGAGCAGTACTTC. As protein: CASSVGGTGVYEQYF.

Note on this clone: This sample also contains other DNA sequences that code for the same CDR3. The CDR3: CASSIDSFNTEAFF. CDR3 DNA sequence: TGTGCCAGTAGTATAGATTCTTTTAACACTGAAGCTTTCTTT. This rearrangement joins TRBV19 to TRBJ1-1; no definite D call. CDR3 size: 14 residues. Germline lookup yields CDR1 LNHDA and CDR2 SQIVND (reference sequence). V lost 0 bases and J lost 2, with 7 bases in between.

This chain links TRBV5-1 with TRBJ1-2, with TRBD1 matching 7 bases. The CDR3 loop spans 15 amino acids. J gave up 1 base and V 0 bases, and 3 bases lay outside the gene matches. CDR1 and CDR2 (germline): SGHRS, YFSETQ. The DNA of the CDR3 is TGCGCCAGCAGCTTGGAGCAGGGGGTTAACTATGGCTACACCTTC. This codes for CASSLEQGVNYGYTF.

J is TRBJ1-6 and V is TRBV5-6; D is unclear. The germline V gene encodes CDR1 SGHDT and CDR2 YYEEEE. The CDR3 is 17 residues long. Trimming removed 4 bases at V and 0 bases at J, with 14 bases between. The CDR3 loop reads CASSPDGRSSYNSPLHF. CDR3 nucleotides: TGTGCCAGCAGCCCAGACGGGAGGAGCTCCTATAATTCACCCCTCCACTTT.